These 26 T cell receptor beta chains were sequenced from one sample in a study of T cell changes during pregnancy in multiple sclerosis (dated by TCRdb to about 2019). Libraries came from the immunoSEQ multiplex PCR assay. TCRdb carries this immuneACCESS record with in-frame sequences only. Its versions omit some clonotypes, under half of them owing to an unresolved V gene in the studies checked, with the rest unexplained. For this sample the table gives about 40,000 clones, of which more than 85% were detected only once. The ten largest clonotypes hold about 7.8% of the sample. The material sequenced was CD8+ T cells from peripheral blood mononuclear cells, taken before pregnancy. The receptor set was obtained from a female donor with multiple sclerosis, enrolled in a pregnancy study.

V is TRBV28 and J is TRBJ1-5; tentatively, D is TRBD1 (6 bases). This CDR3 is built from 16 residues. Between the trimmed V and J ends, which lost 3 bases and 0 bases, there was a span of 12 bases. Germline CDR1 reads MDHEN; CDR2 reads SYDVKM. In DNA form, the CDR3 reads TGTGCCAGCAGTTTCACCAGGGGTATTAGCAATCAGCCCCAGCATTTT. Its protein is CASSFTRGISNQPQHF.

The CDR3, as DNA: TGTGCCAGCAGCTCCGAACTAACCGGGACACGCTACTATGGCTACACCTTC. It codes for CASSSELTGTRYYGYTF. This chain joins TRBV7-2 and TRBJ1-2, with D perhaps matching TRBD1 (6 bases). V shed 4 bases and J shed 3 bases, with 21 bases lying between them. This CDR3 is built from 17 residues. Germline lookup yields CDR1 SGHTA and CDR2 FQGNSA.

The chain recombines TRBV7-2 with TRBJ2-2, with TRBD2 matching over 10 bases. The CDR3 extends over 15 amino acids. The trim removed 8 bases at V and 3 bases at J, leaving 6 bases unmatched. Germline assignment: CDR1 SGHTA and CDR2 FQGNSA. The CDR3 DNA reads TGTGCCAGCGCCGGGACTAGCGCCTACACCGGGGAGCTGTTTTTT. This codes for CASAGTSAYTGELFF. The full variable domain, with the rest looked up from reference TRBV7-2 and TRBJ2-2, is GAGVSQSPSNKVTEKGKDVELRCDPISGHTALYWYRQSLGQGLEFLIYFQGNSAPDKSGLPSDRFSAERTGGSVSTLTIQRTQQEDSAVYLCASAGTSAYTGELFFGEGSRLTVL.

The chain has TRBV2 and TRBJ1-2; D is unclear. The CDR3 runs 13 residues. From germline, CDR1 is SNHLY and CDR2 FYNNEI. V lost 5 bases to trimming and J lost 4 bases, with 11 bases between them. The CDR3 reads CASSSQGGYGYTF. Here the CDR3 DNA reads TGTGCCAGCAGTTCACAAGGCGGCTATGGCTACACCTTC.

The chain has TRBV27 and TRBJ2-6, with D possibly matching TRBD2 (5 bases). Trimming removed 5 bases from V and 0 bases from J, with 20 bases in between. CDR3 length: 19 residues. CDR1 is MNHEY and CDR2 is SMNVEV in the germline V gene (reference sequence). CDR3 loop: CASSALSGSLTSGANVLTF. The CDR3 DNA is TGTGCCAGCAGTGCCCTCTCGGGGTCATTAACCTCTGGGGCCAACGTCCTGACTTTC.

The V and J genes are TRBV9 and TRBJ2-3, with D perhaps TRBD2 (6 bases). Germline CDR1 is SGDLS and CDR2 is YYNGEE. The CDR3 extends over 15 amino acids. V was trimmed by 3 bases and J by 4 bases, leaving 15 bases between them. CDR3 nucleotides: TGTGCCAGCAGCGCCACCGGGACTCCCCCAGATACGCAGTATTTT. Residues: CASSATGTPPDTQYF.

The V and J genes are TRBV11-2 and TRBJ2-2, with 13 bases identical to TRBD2. The junction had 3 bases not matched to a gene; V was cut back by 4 bases and J by 1 base. CDR3 length equals 17 residues. The germline V gene has CDR1 SGHAT and CDR2 FQNNGV. CDR3 sequence reads: CASSSRTSGRNTGELFF. The CDR3 DNA sequence: TGTGCCAGCAGCTCAAGGACTAGCGGGAGGAACACCGGGGAGCTGTTTTTT.

This chain connects TRBV7-9 to TRBJ2-3; the match to TRBD2 covers 12 bases. The length of the CDR3 is 16 residues. V lost 7 bases, J lost 0 bases, and 5 bases stayed unmatched. Looked up from germline, CDR1 is SEHNR and CDR2 is FQNEAQ (reference sequence). CDR3 loop: CASTGTSGPSTDTQYF. The CDR3 coding sequence is TGTGCCAGCACCGGGACTAGCGGGCCTAGCACAGATACGCAGTATTTT.

CDR3 amino acids: CASETGAFSNTEAFF. CDR3 DNA sequence: TGTGCCAGCGAGACAGGGGCGTTTTCCAACACTGAAGCTTTCTTT. The chain has TRBV28 and TRBJ1-1, with TRBD1 matching 8 bases. After removal of 8 bases from V and 2 bases from J, the junction contained 10 bases not matched to a gene. This CDR3 is built from 15 residues. Germline V gene data show CDR1 as MDHEN and CDR2 as SYDVKM.

V usage is TRBV7-6 and J usage is TRBJ2-3; TRBD1 matches at 7 bases. Germline V CDR1 and CDR2: SGHVS, FNYEAQ. V trimming: 5 bases; J trimming: 2 bases; junction bases outside the gene matches: 10. The CDR3 is 16 amino acids. The CDR3 DNA is TGTGCCAGCAGCGAGGTGTCGGACAGGTTCACAGATACGCAGTATTTT. It is translated as CASSEVSDRFTDTQYF.

The J gene is TRBJ2-1, the V gene TRBV7-9; 10 positions match TRBD2. The germline V gene encodes CDR1 SEHNR and CDR2 FQNEAQ (reference sequence). This CDR3 region has 15 residues. V trimming: 6 bases; J trimming: 5 bases; junction bases outside the gene matches: 7. As DNA, the CDR3 is TGTGCCAGCAGTCGTTCTAGCGGGAGCAACAATGAGCAGTTCTTC. Translation: CASSRSSGSNNEQFF. The variable domain in full, with the rest retrieved from reference TRBV7-9 and TRBJ2-1, is DTGVSQNPRHKITKRGQNVTFRCDPISEHNRLYWYRQTLGQGPEFLTYFQNEAQLEKSRLLSDRFSAERPKGSFSTLEIQRTEQGDSAMYLCASSRSSGSNNEQFFGPGTRLTVL.

The rearrangement links TRBV7-9 to TRBJ2-7; D is unresolved. Trimming cost V 5 bases and J 3 bases, with 8 bases left between them. This CDR3 is 12 amino acids long. Germline assignment: CDR1 SEHNR and CDR2 FQNEAQ (reference sequence). The CDR3 sequence is CASSAGSYEQYF. CDR3 coding DNA: TGTGCCAGCAGCGCAGGCAGCTACGAGCAGTACTTC.

The chain combines TRBV7-3 with TRBJ1-1, with a possible D match to TRBD1 (5 bases). V lost 2 bases, J lost 4 bases, and 11 bases lay in between. The CDR3 contains 14 residues. Germline V gene lookup returns CDR1 SGHTA and CDR2 FQGTGA. The CDR3 here is CASSLGGGVTEAFF. CDR3 DNA: TGTGCCAGCAGCTTAGGGGGGGGAGTCACTGAAGCTTTCTTT.

V and J are TRBV7-9 and TRBJ2-7; perhaps TRBD2 as D (5 bases). CDR3 length equals 14 residues. CDR1 is SEHNR and CDR2 is FQNEAQ in the germline V gene (reference sequence). V was trimmed by 2 bases and J by 5 bases, leaving 13 bases between them. The CDR3 loop is CASSLPTSRHEQYF. CDR3 sequence (DNA): TGTGCCAGCAGCTTACCCACTAGTCGGCACGAGCAGTACTTC.

The gene calls are TRBV5-5 and TRBJ2-7; 8 nucleotides line up with TRBD1. In germline, CDR1 is SGHKS, CDR2 YYEKEE (reference sequence). V shed 4 bases, J shed 5 bases, and the junction held 14 bases outside the gene matches. This CDR3 is 16 amino acids long. The CDR3 region is CASSHPEGQGANEQYF. The CDR3 bases are TGTGCCAGCAGCCACCCCGAGGGGCAGGGGGCCAACGAGCAGTACTTC. The full variable domain, in which reference TRBV5-5 and TRBJ2-7 provide the parts outside the CDR3, is DAGVTQSPTHLIKTRGQQVTLRCSPISGHKSVSWYQQVLGQGPQFIFQYYEKEERGRGNFPDRFSARQFPNYSSELNVNALLLGDSALYLCASSHPEGQGANEQYFGPGTRLTVT.

V is TRBV5-4 and J is TRBJ2-1, with 7 positions matching TRBD2. Per germline, CDR1 SGHNT and CDR2 YYREEE (reference sequence). Trimming at V came to 2 bases and at J to 5 bases, leaving 4 bases not matched to a gene. CDR3 size: 14 residues. CDR3 region: CASSFGGSDNEQFF. The DNA for the CDR3 is TGTGCCAGCAGCTTCGGGGGGAGCGACAATGAGCAGTTCTTC.

This rearrangement joins TRBV5-4 to TRBJ2-3, with 10 nucleotides matching TRBD2. The CDR3 is 15 residues long. The V gene end was trimmed by 2 bases and the J gene end by 2 bases; junction bases not matched to a gene: 2. Germline CDR1 SGHNT, CDR2 YYREEE (reference sequence). CDR3 DNA: TGTGCCAGCAGCTTTAGCGGGGGGACCACAGATACGCAGTATTTT. Its protein is CASSFSGGTTDTQYF.

The chain couples TRBV6-5 to TRBJ2-2, with TRBD1 identical over 9 bases. The V gene end was trimmed by 7 bases and the J gene end by 1 base; junction bases not matched to a gene: 4. The CDR3 covers 15 residues. The germline V gene has CDR1 MNHEY and CDR2 SVGAGI. The CDR3 DNA sequence: TGTGCCAGCACGGGACAGGGAAAGAACACCGGGGAGCTGTTTTTT. It yields the protein CASTGQGKNTGELFF.

This clone was detected a few times. The same CDR3 arises from other DNA sequences in this sample as well. The chain employs TRBV28 and TRBJ1-1, with D tentatively TRBD1 (5 bases). Germline CDR1 reads MDHEN; CDR2 reads SYDVKM. Between the trimmed V and J ends, which lost 4 bases and 0 bases, there was a span of 6 bases. This CDR3 has 13 amino acids. This CDR3 reads CASSSGLNTEAFF. The CDR3 coding sequence is TGTGCCAGCAGTTCAGGGTTGAACACTGAAGCTTTCTTT.

The chain is built from TRBV2 and TRBJ1-4; D gene ambiguous. V dropped 6 bases and J dropped 7 bases, with 6 bases sitting between them. The CDR3 is 11 residues long. Per germline, CDR1 SNHLY and CDR2 FYNNEI. CDR3 sequence: CASRTGEKLFF. The DNA for the CDR3 is TGTGCCAGCAGAACCGGTGAAAAACTGTTTTTT.

The chain employs TRBV27 and TRBJ2-1, with unresolved D. Germline V CDR1 and CDR2: MNHEY, SMNVEV (reference sequence). Trimming removed 7 bases at V and 7 bases at J, with 8 bases between. This CDR3 is 11 amino acids long. The CDR3 here is CASTAGNEQFF. In DNA form, the CDR3 reads TGTGCCAGCACCGCCGGGAATGAGCAGTTCTTC.

CDR3 nucleotide sequence: TGTGCCAGCAGCCCTCCAGGGGGGAATGAGCAGTTCTTC. It is translated as CASSPPGGNEQFF. V gene TRBV13 combines with J gene TRBJ2-1; D possibly corresponds to TRBD1 (7 bases). V lost 5 bases to trimming and J lost 7 bases, with 12 bases between them. The CDR3 is made up of 13 amino acids. Germline loops: CDR1 PRHDT, CDR2 FYEKMQ (reference sequence).

The V gene is TRBV5-6, the J gene TRBJ2-7; no reliable D call. Between the trimmed V and J ends, which lost 5 bases and 1 base, there was a span of 16 bases. This CDR3 contains 15 residues. From germline, CDR1 is SGHDT and CDR2 YYEEEE. The CDR3 sequence: CASSSPRVVSYEQYF. The CDR3 bases are TGTGCCAGCAGTTCCCCTCGGGTGGTATCCTACGAGCAGTACTTC.

This chain links TRBV9 with TRBJ2-1; TRBD2 aligns across 11 bases. The CDR3 extends over 16 amino acids. The ends lost 0 bases at V and 8 bases at J; junction bases unmatched: 7. Germline-derived CDR1 and CDR2 are SGDLS and YYNGEE. The CDR3 reads CASSVGLAGIGDEQFF. The CDR3 DNA reads as TGTGCCAGCAGCGTAGGACTAGCGGGAATTGGGGATGAGCAGTTCTTC.

The V gene is TRBV4-1, the J gene TRBJ2-7; TRBD1 agrees at 7 bases. Germline-derived CDR1 and CDR2 are MGHRA and YSYEKL. V shed 1 base and J 2 bases; nucleotides not matched to a gene: 5. The CDR3 has 15 amino acids. This CDR3 is CASSQGVTGTYEQYF. As DNA, the CDR3 is TGCGCCAGCAGCCAAGGAGTGACAGGGACCTACGAGCAGTACTTC.

The chain recombines TRBV27 with TRBJ2-7; D is possibly TRBD2 (6 bases). The CDR3 covers 14 residues. Germline-derived CDR1 and CDR2 are MNHEY and SMNVEV (reference sequence). Deletions cut 5 bases from V and 2 bases from J, with 13 bases between. The CDR3 DNA reads TGTGCCAGCAGTAGAGCGGGTTATACCTACGAGCAGTACTTC. It codes for CASSRAGYTYEQYF.